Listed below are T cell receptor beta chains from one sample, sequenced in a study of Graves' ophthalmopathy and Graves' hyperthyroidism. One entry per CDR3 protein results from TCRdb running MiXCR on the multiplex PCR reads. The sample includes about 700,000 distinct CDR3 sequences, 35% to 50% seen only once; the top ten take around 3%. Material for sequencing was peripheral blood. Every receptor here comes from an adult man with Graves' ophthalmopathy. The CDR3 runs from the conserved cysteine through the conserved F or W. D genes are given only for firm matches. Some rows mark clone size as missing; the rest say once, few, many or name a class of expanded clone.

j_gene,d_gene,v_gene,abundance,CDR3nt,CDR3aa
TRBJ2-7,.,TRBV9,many,TGTGCCAGCAGCGTAGGTACGCGGGAGCAGTACTTC,CASSVGTREQYF
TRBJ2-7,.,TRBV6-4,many,TGTGCCAGCAGTGCGGATGAGAGCTCCTACGAGCAGTACTTC,CASSADESSYEQYF
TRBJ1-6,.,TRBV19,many,TGTGCCAGTAGTATAGATCAGAATTCACCCCTCCACTTT,CASSIDQNSPLHF
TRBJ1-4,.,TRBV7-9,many,TGTGCCAGCAGCCTCCCCGATCTGAAGAATGAAAAACTGTTTTTT,CASSLPDLKNEKLFF
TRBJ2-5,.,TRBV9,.,TGTGCCAGCAGCTATCCCGGGACGGCTAAAGAGACCCAGTACTTC,CASSYPGTAKETQYF
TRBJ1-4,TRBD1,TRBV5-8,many,TGTGCCAGCAGCTTGGAGACAGGGTTCGGAGAAAAACTGTTTTTT,CASSLETGFGEKLFF
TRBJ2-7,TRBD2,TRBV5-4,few,TGTGCCAGCAGCACGGGACTAGCAAAGTACGAGCAGTACTTC,CASSTGLAKYEQYF
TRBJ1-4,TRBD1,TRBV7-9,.,TGTGCCAGCAGCCGAAGGGACAGGGGTGAAAAACTGTTTTTT,CASSRRDRGEKLFF
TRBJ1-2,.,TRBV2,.,TGTGCCAGCGGCTCCCTTTATGGCTACACCTTC,CASGSLYGYTF
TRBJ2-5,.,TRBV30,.,TGTGCCTGGAGTGCCCGGGGGACCCAGTACTTC,CAWSARGTQYF
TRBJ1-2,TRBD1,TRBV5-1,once,TGCGCCAGCAGCATACAGGGGGCTTACGAGCAGTACTATGGCTACACCTTC,CASSIQGAYEQYYGYTF
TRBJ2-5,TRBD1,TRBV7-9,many,TGTGCCAGCAGCTTATTGCGGGACAGGTACCAAGAGACCCAGTACTTC,CASSLLRDRYQETQYF
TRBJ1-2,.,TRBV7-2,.,TGTGCCAGCAGCACCAGGTGGGGCTCAGGTGGCTACACCTTC,CASSTRWGSGGYTF
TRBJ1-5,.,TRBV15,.,TGTGCCACCAGCAGTGTTGTCAGGGGCGATAGCAATCAGCCCCAGCATTTT,CATSSVVRGDSNQPQHF
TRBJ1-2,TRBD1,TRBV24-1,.,TGTGCCACCAGTGATATAAGGACAGGGGGAATCCGAACCTTC,CATSDIRTGGIRTF
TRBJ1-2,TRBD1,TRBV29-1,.,TGCAGCGTTGAAGGAGACGGGACAGGGGAACTCTATGGCTACACCTTC,CSVEGDGTGELYGYTF
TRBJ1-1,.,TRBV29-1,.,TGCAGCGCGTGGGGGGGGGCGGGTGAAGCTTTCTTT,CSAWGGAGEAFF
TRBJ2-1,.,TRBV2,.,TGTGCCAGCAGCGGCGACAGCTACAATGAGCAGTTCTTC,CASSGDSYNEQFF
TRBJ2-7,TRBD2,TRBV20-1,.,TGCAGTGCTTCCTACCAAGCGGGAGCCTACGAGCAGTACTTC,CSASYQAGAYEQYF
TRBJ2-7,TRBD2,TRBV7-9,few,TGTGCCAGCAGCTATGGGACTACTGCTACCTACGAGCAGTACTTC,CASSYGTTATYEQYF
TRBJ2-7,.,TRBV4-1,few,TGCGCCAGCAGCCAAGATCGTGGAGCTGCCTACGAGCAGTACTTC,CASSQDRGAAYEQYF
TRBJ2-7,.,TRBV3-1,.,TGTGCCAGCAGCGTAGGGGTTAGCTCCTACGAGCAGTACTTC,CASSVGVSSYEQYF
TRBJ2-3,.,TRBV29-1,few,TGCAGCGTTGAAGACCAGGACCGCCAGCCATTATATACGCAGTATTTT,CSVEDQDRQPLYTQYF
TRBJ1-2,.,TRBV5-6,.,TGTGCCAGCAGCTTAGGGCAGGGGCTCTACTATGGCTACACCTTC,CASSLGQGLYYGYTF
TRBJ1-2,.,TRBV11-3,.,TGTGCCAGCAGCTTAAGAGGGGCTTCCTTTCATAACTATGGCTACACCTTC,CASSLRGASFHNYGYTF